The 15 T cell receptor beta chains below were found in one sample sequenced in a study of T-cell reconstitution after alpha-beta-depleted transplantation in children. Construction of the TCRbeta library involved unique molecular identifiers. Each CDR3 protein is one row after TCRdb ran MiXCR on the PCR reads. The sample shows about half a million distinct CDR3 sequences, roughly an eighth of them seen only once. Specimen: PBMCs from the stem cell graft donor, collected from the stem cell graft. These receptors all come from a human donor who donated a stem cell graft to a child with combined immunodeficiency.

Notes on this clonotype: A much more abundant neighbour one base away suggests this may be a read error. The genes are TRBV3-1 and TRBJ2-7; D tentatively fits TRBD1 or TRBD2 (6 bases each). This CDR3 region has 17 residues. Germline CDR1 is LGHDT and CDR2 is YNNKEL (reference sequence). CDR3 coding DNA: TGTGCCAGCTGCCAATGGGGGGCCCGCGATCCTTCCTACGAGCAGTACTTC. Encoded protein: CASCQWGARDPSYEQYF.

The table lists this clonotype with a few counts. This chain joins TRBV20-1 and TRBJ1-2, with 9 positions matching TRBD1. This CDR3 comprises 13 residues. The germline V gene has CDR1 DFQATT and CDR2 SNEGSKA (reference sequence). J was trimmed by 1 base and V by 5 bases; bases with no gene match: 2. The CDR3 coding sequence is TGCAGTGCTCCGGGACAGGGTAACTATGGCTACACCTTC. Translating gives CSAPGQGNYGYTF.

This clonotype was found many times. The chain uses TRBV12-3 or TRBV12-4 and TRBJ2-7; D is possibly TRBD2 (5 bases). Trimming removed 0 bases at V and 5 bases at J, with 11 bases between. The CDR3 consists of 14 residues. DNA of the CDR3: TGTGCCAGCAGTTTAGCGGGAGCATTCCACGAGCAGTACTTC. This gives the protein CASSLAGAFHEQYF.

The sample holds many counts of this clonotype. V usage is TRBV20-1 and J usage is TRBJ2-3, with 11 bases fitting TRBD2. V gave up 2 bases and J gave up 7 bases; unmatched junction bases: 5. This CDR3 contains 14 residues. Germline V CDR1 and CDR2: DFQATT, SNEGSKA (reference sequence). CDR3 nucleotide sequence: TGCAGTGCTAGACCGACTAGCGGGGTGAATACGCAGTATTTT. It encodes CSARPTSGVNTQYF.

The J gene is TRBJ2-3, the V gene TRBV5-1; 11 bases match TRBD2. CDR3 size: 16 residues. CDR1 SGHRS and CDR2 YFSETQ come from the germline V gene. Unmatched junction bases numbered 5, after V lost 4 bases and J lost 1 base. Here the CDR3 DNA reads TGCGCCAGCAGCGCGAGACTAGCGGGGCGCACAGATACGCAGTATTTT. Translation: CASSARLAGRTDTQYF.

The CDR3 reads CASSVDTEANYGYTF. CDR3 in DNA: TGTGCCAGCAGCGTAGATACAGAAGCTAACTATGGCTACACCTTC. This sequence joins TRBV9 and TRBJ1-2; no clear D. This CDR3 has 15 residues. V shed 0 bases and J shed 0 bases, with 9 bases lying between them. The germline CDR1 and CDR2 sequences are SGDLS and YYNGEE. The complete variable domain, with remaining parts taken from reference TRBV9 and TRBJ1-2, reads DSGVTQTPKHLITATGQRVTLRCSPRSGDLSVYWYQQSLDQGLQFLIQYYNGEERAKGNILERFSAQQFPDLHSELNLSSLELGDSALYFCASSVDTEANYGYTFGSGTRLTVV.

Points on this clonotype: The junction does not match germline at one end; this may be a read error. The J gene is TRBJ2-1, the V gene TRBV12-3 or TRBV12-4, with D perhaps assigned TRBD1 or TRBD2 (6 bases each). This CDR3 is 12 amino acids long. Written as DNA, the CDR3 is TGTGCCAGCCGACAGGTCGGGGGCAATGAGCAGTTC. This gives the protein CASRQVGGNEQF.

The table lists this clonotype with many counts. The J gene is TRBJ2-5, the V gene TRBV7-7; D may be TRBD1 (5 bases). Germline values: CDR1 SSHAT, CDR2 FNYEAQ (reference sequence). CDR3 size: 14 residues. V was clipped by 1 base and J by 4 bases, with 10 bases between them. For the CDR3, the DNA is TGTGCCAGCAGCTTAGGTGTCCAGGGAGAGACCCAGTACTTC. The encoded protein is CASSLGVQGETQYF.

This clonotype came up many times. V usage is TRBV5-1 and J usage is TRBJ2-1; no reliable D call. Trimming cost V 1 base and J 0 bases, with 5 bases left between them. Germline lookup yields CDR1 SGHRS and CDR2 YFSETQ. The CDR3 covers 14 residues. As DNA, the CDR3 is TGCGCCAGCAGCTTGCCTAGCTCCTACAATGAGCAGTTCTTC. Translation gives CASSLPSSYNEQFF.

This clonotype was found a few times. The rearrangement links TRBV4-1 to TRBJ2-3; unclear D gene. Per germline, CDR1 MGHRA and CDR2 YSYEKL. The CDR3 runs to 14 residues. Deletions cut 1 base from V and 2 bases from J, with 7 bases between. The CDR3 DNA is TGCGCCAGCAGCCAAGGAGATTTCACAGATACGCAGTATTTT. Encoded protein: CASSQGDFTDTQYF.

This sequence joins TRBV13 and TRBJ1-1, with D possibly being TRBD1 (6 bases). The CDR3 runs to 14 residues. The germline V and J ends were trimmed by 4 bases and 0 bases, with 9 bases remaining between them. Germline assignment: CDR1 PRHDT and CDR2 FYEKMQ (reference sequence). For the CDR3, the DNA is TGTGCCAGCAGCTCAGGGGAAATGAACACTGAAGCTTTCTTT. Protein product: CASSSGEMNTEAFF.

CDR3 protein: CASKDGNTGELFF. The CDR3 nucleotides are TGCGCCAGCAAAGATGGTAACACCGGGGAGCTGTTTTTT. The chain joins TRBV5-1 to TRBJ2-2; D gene unclear. Germline V lookup: CDR1 SGHRS, CDR2 YFSETQ. Trimming took 6 bases from V and 2 from J, leaving 8 bases between them. The CDR3 consists of 13 residues.

There are many counts of this clonotype. The chain couples TRBV29-1 to TRBJ2-1, with 8 bases matching TRBD2. The V gene end was trimmed by 0 bases and the J gene end by 3 bases; junction bases not matched to a gene: 13. CDR3 length: 18 amino acids. In germline, CDR1 is SQVTM, CDR2 ANQGSEA. CDR3 amino acids: CSVEESEVISGDYNEQFF. As DNA, the CDR3 is TGCAGCGTTGAAGAATCCGAGGTCATTAGCGGGGACTACAATGAGCAGTTCTTC.

This rearrangement joins TRBV12-3 or TRBV12-4 to TRBJ2-2; 12 nucleotides line up with TRBD2. This CDR3 contains 16 residues. Trimming at V came to 1 base and at J to 6 bases, leaving 3 bases not matched to a gene. In DNA, the CDR3 is TGTGCCAGCAGTTTAGGGACTAGCGGGGTAGCCGGGGAGCTGTTTTTT. Translation gives CASSLGTSGVAGELFF.

This clonotype was seen repeatedly, ten times or more. V usage is TRBV20-1 and J usage is TRBJ1-6; D possibly corresponds to TRBD1 (5 bases). CDR1 DFQATT and CDR2 SNEGSKA come from the germline V gene (reference sequence). V was pared by 6 bases and J by 3 bases, with 9 bases between. The CDR3 runs 13 residues. CDR3 bases: TGCAGTGCCCGTGACAGCTATAATTCACCCCTCCACTTT. This sequence encodes CSARDSYNSPLHF.